The subject of this entry is one T cell receptor (beta chain). Its specificity is not known. Germline V CDR1 and CDR2: MNHNS, SASEGT. This CDR3 region has 14 residues. V gave up 4 bases and J gave up 5 bases, with 14 bases separating them. This sample is drawn from a study of cytotoxic CD8 clonotypes in ibrutinib-treated CLL. Study overall: Once treatment had gone on for a median of around eleven months, range 6 to 36, response samples were drawn.

The repertoire was sequenced with immunoSEQ multiplex PCR; TCRdb's copy has only in-frame clones and lacks some. The sample yields approximately 320,000 clones, roughly 71% seen once. General observations from the study: Circulating CD8+ T-cell counts were tracked by baseline clonality, which exceeded that of age-matched healthy donors. Clonality went up at the time of ibrutinib response, stayed stable in sustained remission, and later dropped back toward its baseline level at progression.

The chain recombines TRBV6-1 with TRBJ1-2; D is unclear. The specimen comprised PBMCs, sampled after 36 months of ibrutinib treatment. This TCR was sampled from a human donor with chronic lymphocytic leukemia. CDR3 sequence reads: CASSVTERVYGYTF. The CDR3 coding sequence is TGTGCCAGCAGTGTAACAGAAAGGGTGTATGGCTACACCTTC.